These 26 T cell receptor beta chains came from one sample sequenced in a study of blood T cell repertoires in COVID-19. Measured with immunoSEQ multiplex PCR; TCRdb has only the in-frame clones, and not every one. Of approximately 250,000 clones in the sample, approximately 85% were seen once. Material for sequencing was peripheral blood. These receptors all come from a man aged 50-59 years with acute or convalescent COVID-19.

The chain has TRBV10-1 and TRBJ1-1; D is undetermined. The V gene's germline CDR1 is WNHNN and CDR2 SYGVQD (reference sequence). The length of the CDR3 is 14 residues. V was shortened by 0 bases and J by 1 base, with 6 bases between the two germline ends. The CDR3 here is CASSESPGNTEAFF. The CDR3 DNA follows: TGCGCCAGCAGTGAGTCGCCGGGGAACACTGAAGCTTTCTTT.

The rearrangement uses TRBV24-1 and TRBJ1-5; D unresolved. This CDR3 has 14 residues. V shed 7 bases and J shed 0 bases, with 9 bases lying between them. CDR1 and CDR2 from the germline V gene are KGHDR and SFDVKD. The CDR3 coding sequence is TGTGCCACCAGCCACCGGGGTAGCAATCAGCCCCAGCATTTT. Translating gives CATSHRGSNQPQHF.

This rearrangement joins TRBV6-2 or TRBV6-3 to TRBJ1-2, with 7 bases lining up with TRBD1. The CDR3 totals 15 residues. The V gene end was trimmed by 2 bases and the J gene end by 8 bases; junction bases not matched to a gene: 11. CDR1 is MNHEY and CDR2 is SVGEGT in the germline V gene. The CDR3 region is CASSYRGQDGGGYTF. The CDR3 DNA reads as TGTGCCAGCAGTTACCGAGGACAGGACGGCGGGGGCTACACCTTC.

Written as DNA, the CDR3 is TGTGCCACCAGACAGGGACTAGCGGGAGGGCCGGTTTTCTCCTACAATGAGCAGTTCTTC. This translates into CATRQGLAGGPVFSYNEQFF. The chain carries TRBV15 and TRBJ2-1, with TRBD2 identical over 16 bases. The CDR3 is 20 residues long. V lost 6 bases and J lost 0; bases outside the gene matches: 11. Germline V gene lookup returns CDR1 LNHNV and CDR2 YYDKDF (reference sequence).

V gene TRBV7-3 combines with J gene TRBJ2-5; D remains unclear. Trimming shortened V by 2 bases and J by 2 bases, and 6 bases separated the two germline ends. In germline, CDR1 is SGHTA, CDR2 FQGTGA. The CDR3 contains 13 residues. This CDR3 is CASSLSPQETQYF. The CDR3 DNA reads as TGTGCCAGCAGCTTATCCCCACAAGAGACCCAGTACTTC.

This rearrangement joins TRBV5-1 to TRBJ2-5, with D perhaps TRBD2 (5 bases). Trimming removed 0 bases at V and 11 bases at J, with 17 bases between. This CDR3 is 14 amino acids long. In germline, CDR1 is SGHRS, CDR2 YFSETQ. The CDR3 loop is CASSLVALEVVQYF. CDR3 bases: TGCGCCAGCAGCTTGGTTGCACTGGAGGTTGTGCAGTACTTC.

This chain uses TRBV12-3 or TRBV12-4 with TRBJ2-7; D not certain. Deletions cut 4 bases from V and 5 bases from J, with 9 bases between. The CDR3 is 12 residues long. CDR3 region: CASSSELNEQYF. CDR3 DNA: TGTGCCAGCAGTTCCGAGCTGAACGAGCAGTACTTC.

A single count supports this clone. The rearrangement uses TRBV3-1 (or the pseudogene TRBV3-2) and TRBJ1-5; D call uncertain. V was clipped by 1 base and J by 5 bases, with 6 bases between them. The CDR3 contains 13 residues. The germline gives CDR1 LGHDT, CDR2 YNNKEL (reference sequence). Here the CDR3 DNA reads TGTGCCAGCAGCCAAGCCGGGGATCAGCCCCAGCATTTT. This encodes CASSQAGDQPQHF.

Here the CDR3 reads CASRDRGSQPQHF. The CDR3 DNA sequence: TGTGCCAGCAGGGACAGGGGGAGTCAGCCCCAGCATTTT. The genes are TRBV12-3 or TRBV12-4 and TRBJ1-5; TRBD1 agrees at 10 bases. Trimming at V came to 6 bases and at J to 6 bases, leaving 2 bases not matched to a gene. The CDR3 extends over 13 amino acids.

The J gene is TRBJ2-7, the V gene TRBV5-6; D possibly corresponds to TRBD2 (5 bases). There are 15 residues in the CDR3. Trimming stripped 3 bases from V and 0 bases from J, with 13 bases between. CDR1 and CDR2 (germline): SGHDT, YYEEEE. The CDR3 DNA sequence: TGTGCCAGCAGCTCGAGGGATACTAACTCCTACGAGCAGTACTTC. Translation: CASSSRDTNSYEQYF.

The CDR3 nucleotides are TGTGCCAGCACCCGGGACAGGGGGACAGATACGCAGTATTTT. Translated: CASTRDRGTDTQYF. The chain combines TRBV6-5 with TRBJ2-3; TRBD1 matches 11 bases. CDR1 is MNHEY and CDR2 is SVGAGI in the germline V gene. V shed 7 bases and J 3 bases; nucleotides not matched to a gene: 3. The CDR3 totals 14 residues.

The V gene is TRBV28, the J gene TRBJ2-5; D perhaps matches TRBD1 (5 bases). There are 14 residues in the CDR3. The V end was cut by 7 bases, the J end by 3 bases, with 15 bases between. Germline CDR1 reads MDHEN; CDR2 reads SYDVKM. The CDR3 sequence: CASNRQNNKETQYF. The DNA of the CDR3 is TGTGCCAGCAACCGACAGAACAACAAAGAGACCCAGTACTTC.

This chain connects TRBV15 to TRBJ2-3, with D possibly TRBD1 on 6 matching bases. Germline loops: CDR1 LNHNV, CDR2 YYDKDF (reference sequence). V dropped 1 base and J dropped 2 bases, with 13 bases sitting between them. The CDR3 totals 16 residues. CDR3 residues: CATSRGAGTTTDTQYF. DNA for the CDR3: TGTGCCACCAGCAGAGGGGCCGGGACAACCACAGATACGCAGTATTTT.

The CDR3 region has the DNA TGTGCCAGCAGCTTAGGCGCCCCGACAGGGGGCTATGGCTACACCTTC. It yields the protein CASSLGAPTGGYGYTF. V is TRBV11-3 and J is TRBJ1-2; 9 bases are a match to TRBD1. Germline values: CDR1 SGHNT, CDR2 YENEEA. The CDR3 is 16 amino acids. J lost 4 bases, V lost 1 base, and 7 bases had no gene match.

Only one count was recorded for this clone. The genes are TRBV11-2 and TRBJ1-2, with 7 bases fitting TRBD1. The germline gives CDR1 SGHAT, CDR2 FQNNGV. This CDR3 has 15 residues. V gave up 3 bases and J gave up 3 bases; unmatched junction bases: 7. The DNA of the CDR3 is TGTGCCAGCAGCTTGGGGACAGAGCCTTACTATGGCTACACCTTC. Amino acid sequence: CASSLGTEPYYGYTF.

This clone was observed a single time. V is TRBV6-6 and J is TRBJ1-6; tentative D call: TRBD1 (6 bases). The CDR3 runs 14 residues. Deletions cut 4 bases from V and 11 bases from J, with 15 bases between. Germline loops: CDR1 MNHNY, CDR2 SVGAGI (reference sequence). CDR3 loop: CASSSQVQGTPLHF. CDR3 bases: TGTGCCAGCAGTTCTCAGGTGCAGGGGACACCCCTCCACTTT.

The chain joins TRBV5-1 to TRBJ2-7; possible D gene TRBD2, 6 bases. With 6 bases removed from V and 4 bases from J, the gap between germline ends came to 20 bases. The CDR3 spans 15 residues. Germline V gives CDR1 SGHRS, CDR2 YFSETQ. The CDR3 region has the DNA TGCGCCAGCAAAAAACAAGGCGGGGTTCGTTACGAGCAGTACTTC. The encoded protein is CASKKQGGVRYEQYF.

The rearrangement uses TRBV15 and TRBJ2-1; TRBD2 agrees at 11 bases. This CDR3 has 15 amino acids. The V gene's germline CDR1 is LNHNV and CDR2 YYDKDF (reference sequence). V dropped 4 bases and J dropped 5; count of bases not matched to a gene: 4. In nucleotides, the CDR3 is TGTGCCACCAGCATTAGCGGGAGGGTTGACAATGAGCAGTTCTTC. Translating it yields CATSISGRVDNEQFF.

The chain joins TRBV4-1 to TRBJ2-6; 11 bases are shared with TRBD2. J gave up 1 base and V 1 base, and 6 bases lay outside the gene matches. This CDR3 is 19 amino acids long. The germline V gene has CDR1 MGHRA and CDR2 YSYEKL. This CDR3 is CASSQGGLAGGSGANVLTF. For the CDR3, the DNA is TGCGCCAGCAGCCAAGGGGGGCTAGCGGGAGGATCTGGGGCCAACGTCCTGACTTTC.

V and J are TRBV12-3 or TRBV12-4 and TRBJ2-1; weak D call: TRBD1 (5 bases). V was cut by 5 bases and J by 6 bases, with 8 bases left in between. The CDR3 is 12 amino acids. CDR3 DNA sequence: TGTGCCAGCAGTCTTAGGGGCAATGAGCAGTTCTTC. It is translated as CASSLRGNEQFF.

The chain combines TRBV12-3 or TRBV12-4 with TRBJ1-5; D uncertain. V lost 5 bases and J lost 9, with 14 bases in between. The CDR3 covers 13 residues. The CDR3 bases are TGTGCCAGCAGTACCCGCCCCGAGCGGCCCCAGCATTTT. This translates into CASSTRPERPQHF.

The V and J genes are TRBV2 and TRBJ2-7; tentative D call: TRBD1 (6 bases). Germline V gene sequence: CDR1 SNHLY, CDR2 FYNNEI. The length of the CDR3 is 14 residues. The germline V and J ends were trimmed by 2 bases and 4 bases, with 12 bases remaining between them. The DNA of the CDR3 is TGTGCCAGCAGTGAAACAGGGAAGGAATACGAGCAGTACTTC. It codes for CASSETGKEYEQYF.

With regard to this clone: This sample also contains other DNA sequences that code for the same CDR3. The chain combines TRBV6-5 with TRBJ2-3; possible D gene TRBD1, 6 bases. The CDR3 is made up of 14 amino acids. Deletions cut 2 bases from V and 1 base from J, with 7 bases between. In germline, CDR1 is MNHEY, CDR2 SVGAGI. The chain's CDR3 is CASSYRQGTDTQYF. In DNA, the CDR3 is TGTGCCAGCAGTTACCGACAGGGCACAGATACGCAGTATTTT.

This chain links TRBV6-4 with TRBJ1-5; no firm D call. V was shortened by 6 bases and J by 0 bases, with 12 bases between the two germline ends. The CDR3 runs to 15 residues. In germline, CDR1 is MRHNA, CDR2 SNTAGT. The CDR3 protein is CASSQTGDSNQPQHF. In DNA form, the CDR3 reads TGTGCCAGCAGCCAGACCGGAGATAGCAATCAGCCCCAGCATTTT.

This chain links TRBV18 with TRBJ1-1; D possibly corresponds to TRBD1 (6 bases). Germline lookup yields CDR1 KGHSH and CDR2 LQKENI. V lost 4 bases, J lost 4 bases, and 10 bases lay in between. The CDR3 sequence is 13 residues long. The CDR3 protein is CASSLKTGTEAFF. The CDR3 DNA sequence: TGTGCCAGCTCACTGAAGACAGGCACTGAAGCTTTCTTT. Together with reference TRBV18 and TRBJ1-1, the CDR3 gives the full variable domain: NAGVMQNPRHLVRRRGQEARLRCSPMKGHSHVYWYRQLPEEGLKFMVYLQKENIIDESGMPKERFSAEFPKEGPSILRIQQVVRGDSAAYFCASSLKTGTEAFFGQGTRLTVV.

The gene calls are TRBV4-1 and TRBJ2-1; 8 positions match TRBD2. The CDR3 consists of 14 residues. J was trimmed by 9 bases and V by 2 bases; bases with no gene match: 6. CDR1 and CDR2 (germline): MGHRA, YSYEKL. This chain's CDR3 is CASSQTGGWVEQFF. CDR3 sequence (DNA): TGCGCCAGCAGCCAAACGGGGGGGTGGGTTGAGCAGTTCTTC.